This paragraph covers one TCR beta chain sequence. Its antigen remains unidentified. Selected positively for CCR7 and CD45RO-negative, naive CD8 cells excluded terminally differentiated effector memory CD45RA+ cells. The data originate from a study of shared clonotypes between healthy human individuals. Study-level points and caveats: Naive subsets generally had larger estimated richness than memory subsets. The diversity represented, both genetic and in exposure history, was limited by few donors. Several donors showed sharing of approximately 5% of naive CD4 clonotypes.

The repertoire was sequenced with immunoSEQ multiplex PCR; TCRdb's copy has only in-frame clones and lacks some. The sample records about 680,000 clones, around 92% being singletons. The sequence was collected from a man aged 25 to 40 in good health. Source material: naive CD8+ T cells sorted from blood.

CDR3 protein: CASSGGVNTGELFF. CDR3 bases: TGTGCCAGCAGTGGAGGGGTGAACACCGGGGAGCTGTTTTTT. The gene calls are TRBV7-9 and TRBJ2-2; D is perhaps TRBD2 (6 bases). From germline, CDR1 is SEHNR and CDR2 FQNEAQ (reference sequence). The ends were cut back, 6 bases at V and 1 base at J, with 9 bases in the middle. The CDR3 covers 14 residues.